This T cell receptor beta chain was sequenced during a study of blood T cell repertoires in COVID-19. Produced via immunoSEQ multiplex PCR; TCRdb's table is partial and in-frame only. The data contain about 120,000 clones, 70% to 90% of them singletons. This CDR3 contains 13 residues. V was cut by 3 bases and J by 0 bases, with 6 bases left in between. Germline V lookup: CDR1 KGHSH, CDR2 LQKENI. This clonotype originated in a man between 65 and 85 years old who had recovered from COVID-19. Sequencing was carried out using peripheral blood. The chain has TRBV18 and TRBJ2-7; D possibly corresponds to TRBD2 (6 bases). CDR3 loop: CASSPGSSYEQYF. In DNA, the CDR3 is TGTGCCAGCTCACCCGGGAGCTCCTACGAGCAGTACTTC.